One sample yielded the 25 T cell receptor beta chains listed below, sequenced in a study of identifying expanded T cells in peripheral blood. Some clones are missing from TCRdb's copy, which holds only in-frame ones; the method was immunoSEQ multiplex PCR. The table has 80,000 to 95,000 clones, approximately 88% seen once; the top ten hold 3% to 4%. The sample taken for sequencing was blood. All receptors derive from a person between 18 and 75 years old in good health.

This chain joins TRBV14 and TRBJ2-7; D is undetermined. CDR3 length: 14 amino acids. The V gene's germline CDR1 is SGHDN and CDR2 FVKESK. The V gene lost 1 base and the J gene lost 7 bases, with 14 bases spanning the gap. CDR3 sequence: CASSQVRTAGEQYF. In nucleotides, the CDR3 is TGTGCCAGCAGCCAAGTTCGTACGGCAGGTGAGCAGTACTTC.

The chain has TRBV2 and TRBJ2-7; D is perhaps TRBD2 (6 bases). The CDR3 runs 14 residues. V was clipped by 1 base and J by 5 bases, with 12 bases between them. Germline V gene data show CDR1 as SNHLY and CDR2 as FYNNEI. The CDR3 is CASSEVRGLNEQYF. The CDR3 DNA reads as TGTGCCAGCAGTGAAGTGCGGGGTTTGAACGAGCAGTACTTC.

The rearrangement joins TRBV4-1 to TRBJ1-4; D may be TRBD1 (5 bases). Trimming cost V 3 bases and J 4 bases, with 15 bases left between them. Germline CDR1 and CDR2: MGHRA and YSYEKL. The CDR3 runs to 16 residues. The CDR3 here is CASSQGRRTVNEKLFF. The CDR3, as DNA: TGCGCCAGCAGCCAGGGACGGAGAACAGTTAATGAAAAACTGTTTTTT.

This sequence joins TRBV5-1 and TRBJ2-5; TRBD1 aligns across 10 bases. The V gene's germline CDR1 is SGHRS and CDR2 YFSETQ. CDR3 length equals 14 residues. The J segment lost 4 bases and the V segment lost 4 bases, leaving 4 bases of the junction unmatched. The CDR3 DNA is TGCGCCAGCAGCCCGGACAGGGGGGCAGAGACCCAGTACTTC. Amino acids: CASSPDRGAETQYF. The whole variable domain, remainder taken from reference TRBV5-1 and TRBJ2-5, is KAGVTQTPRYLIKTRGQQVTLSCSPISGHRSVSWYQQTPGQGLQFLFEYFSETQRNKGNFPGRFSGRQFSNSRSEMNVSTLELGDSALYLCASSPDRGAETQYFGPGTRLLVL.

The chain couples TRBV18 to TRBJ2-2; 7 nucleotides agree with TRBD2. Germline trimming cut 3 bases from V and 7 bases from J; bases unmatched to any gene: 11. There are 16 residues in the CDR3. The germline V gene has CDR1 KGHSH and CDR2 LQKENI. The CDR3 spells CASSPFQREGGGELFF. DNA for the CDR3: TGTGCCAGCTCACCCTTCCAGCGGGAAGGTGGCGGGGAGCTGTTTTTT.

The chain is built from TRBV19 and TRBJ2-5; TRBD1 aligns across 8 bases. The CDR3 sequence is 16 residues long. Germline V gene lookup returns CDR1 LNHDA and CDR2 SQIVND (reference sequence). J lost 5 bases, V lost 7 bases, and 15 bases had no gene match. Here the CDR3 reads CASKESSTGVEETQYF. CDR3 DNA: TGTGCCAGTAAGGAAAGCTCGACAGGGGTAGAGGAGACCCAGTACTTC.

The J gene is TRBJ2-7, the V gene TRBV7-7, with 9 bases lining up with TRBD1. Germline V gives CDR1 SSHAT, CDR2 FNYEAQ (reference sequence). The length of the CDR3 is 13 residues. With V trimmed by 4 bases and J by 6 bases, 4 bases remained unmatched. Written as DNA, the CDR3 is TGTGCCAGCAGCTCGGACAGGGGCAGCGAGCAGTACTTC. It specifies CASSSDRGSEQYF.

The rearrangement uses TRBV30 and TRBJ2-2, with TRBD1 as a possible D gene (6 bases). The V gene lost 7 bases and the J gene lost 3 bases, with 18 bases spanning the gap. The CDR3 has 15 amino acids. Germline lookup yields CDR1 GTSNPN and CDR2 SVGIG (reference sequence). The CDR3 spells CASGRTAIDTGELFF. In DNA, the CDR3 is TGTGCCTCGGGAAGGACAGCGATCGACACCGGGGAGCTGTTTTTT.

V and J are TRBV6-5 and TRBJ1-5, with D possibly being TRBD1 (6 bases). Trimming cost V 1 base and J 7 bases, with 8 bases left between them. Germline V gives CDR1 MNHEY, CDR2 SVGAGI. The CDR3 covers 13 residues. The CDR3 loop reads CASSYYGGQPQHF. The CDR3 DNA sequence: TGTGCCAGCAGTTACTACGGGGGCCAGCCCCAGCATTTT.

The J gene is TRBJ1-6, the V gene TRBV4-3; no reliable D call. This CDR3 contains 14 residues. V was trimmed by 0 bases and J by 10 bases, leaving 10 bases between them. CDR1 LGHNA and CDR2 YSLEER come from the germline V gene. The CDR3 sequence is CASSQDLGNSPLHF. CDR3 nucleotides: TGCGCCAGCAGCCAAGATCTAGGAAACTCACCCCTCCACTTT.

The chain has TRBV5-4 and TRBJ2-7; TRBD1 is a possible D gene (5 bases). V gave up 0 bases and J gave up 5 bases, with 12 bases separating them. The CDR3 has 14 residues. CDR1 SGHNT and CDR2 YYREEE come from the germline V gene (reference sequence). CDR3 region: CASSLGGWGDEQYF. The CDR3 bases are TGTGCCAGCAGCTTGGGTGGTTGGGGCGACGAGCAGTACTTC.

The chain carries TRBV7-3 and TRBJ2-2, with 7 bases lining up with TRBD2. V lost 8 bases to trimming and J lost 4 bases; unmatched junction nucleotides: 4. This CDR3 comprises 13 residues. Germline CDR1 reads SGHTA; CDR2 reads FQGTGA. In nucleotides, the CDR3 is TGTGCCAGCGCACTAGCGCCCACCGGGGAGCTGTTTTTT. It yields the protein CASALAPTGELFF.

The DNA for the CDR3 is TGTGCCAGCAGTTCCACCGGGACAGCCAACGAGCAGTACTTC. Amino acid sequence: CASSSTGTANEQYF. V usage is TRBV27 and J usage is TRBJ2-7, with 7 bases identical to TRBD1. CDR3 length equals 14 residues. The J segment lost 5 bases and the V segment lost 4 bases, leaving 8 bases of the junction unmatched. From germline, CDR1 is MNHEY and CDR2 SMNVEV (reference sequence).

This chain links TRBV6-5 with TRBJ2-6, with a weak D call TRBD1 (5 bases). Germline CDR1 reads MNHEY; CDR2 reads SVGAGI. With 5 bases removed from V and 0 bases from J, the gap between germline ends came to 8 bases. This CDR3 is built from 15 residues. The CDR3, as DNA: TGTGCCAGCAGTAGCAGGGTCTCTGGGGCCAACGTCCTGACTTTC. This sequence encodes CASSSRVSGANVLTF.

The rearrangement joins TRBV10-2 to TRBJ1-5; TRBD1 matches at 7 bases. Looked up from germline, CDR1 is WSHSY and CDR2 is SAAADI. The CDR3 consists of 14 residues. The J segment lost 2 bases and the V segment lost 5 bases, leaving 3 bases of the junction unmatched. The CDR3 is CASSTGTGNQPQHF. CDR3 sequence (DNA): TGCGCCAGCAGTACCGGGACAGGCAATCAGCCCCAGCATTTT.

A single count supports this clone. The V call is TRBV7-3, the J call TRBJ2-7, with D perhaps TRBD1 (6 bases). This CDR3 region has 15 residues. Germline assignment: CDR1 SGHTA and CDR2 FQGTGA. V lost 2 bases to trimming and J lost 0 bases, with 11 bases between them. The CDR3 region is CASSLGAGVSYEQYF. The CDR3 bases are TGTGCCAGCAGCTTAGGGGCAGGGGTCTCCTACGAGCAGTACTTC. The full variable domain, with the rest looked up from reference TRBV7-3 and TRBJ2-7, is GAGVSQTPSNKVTEKGKYVELRCDPISGHTALYWYRQSLGQGPEFLIYFQGTGAADDSGLPNDRFFAVRPEGSVSTLKIQRTERGDSAVYLCASSLGAGVSYEQYFGPGTRLTVT.

This clone was detected only a few times. CDR3 sequence: CASSLWAGGSYEQYF. Written as DNA, the CDR3 is TGTGCCAGCAGCTTGTGGGCGGGAGGAAGCTACGAGCAGTACTTC. The chain employs TRBV5-6 and TRBJ2-7, with 8 positions matching TRBD2. Germline V gene data show CDR1 as SGHDT and CDR2 as YYEEEE. The V segment lost 1 base and the J segment 3 bases; nucleotides outside the gene matches: 6. This CDR3 has 15 residues.

The table lists this clone with a few counts. The rearrangement joins TRBV6-6 to TRBJ2-3; D possibly corresponds to TRBD2 (6 bases). The germline V and J ends were trimmed by 6 bases and 4 bases, with 14 bases remaining between them. The CDR3 spans 14 residues. Germline CDR1 is MNHNY and CDR2 is SVGAGI (reference sequence). The CDR3 spells CASSDGGGADTQYF. In DNA form, the CDR3 reads TGTGCCAGCAGCGACGGGGGAGGCGCAGATACGCAGTATTTT.

This clone came up once. This chain joins TRBV19 and TRBJ1-1; possible D gene TRBD1, 5 bases. V lost 3 bases to trimming and J lost 0 bases, with 17 bases between them. The CDR3 spans 17 residues. Germline CDR1 is LNHDA and CDR2 is SQIVND (reference sequence). The CDR3 DNA sequence: TGTGCCAGTAGTATTAAAGGGGCCTCGGCCCTGAACACTGAAGCTTTCTTT. It is translated as CASSIKGASALNTEAFF. Full variable domain (missing parts from reference TRBV19 and TRBJ1-1): DGGITQSPKYLFRKEGQNVTLSCEQNLNHDAMYWYRQDPGQGLRLIYYSQIVNDFQKGDIAEGYSVSREKKESFPLTVTSAQKNPTAFYLCASSIKGASALNTEAFFGQGTRLTVV.

V usage is TRBV28 and J usage is TRBJ1-5, with 7 bases lining up with TRBD1. The CDR3 is made up of 20 amino acids. Germline V gene lookup returns CDR1 MDHEN and CDR2 SYDVKM. After removal of 4 bases from V and 7 bases from J, the junction contained 25 bases not matched to a gene. Written as DNA, the CDR3 is TGTGCCAGCAGTTCATTCCTTTCGGTAGAACAGGGGCCGACTAAACAGCCCCAGCATTTT. This codes for CASSSFLSVEQGPTKQPQHF.

This sequence joins TRBV2 and TRBJ2-5, with D tentatively TRBD1 (6 bases). V was shortened by 7 bases and J by 5 bases, with 17 bases between the two germline ends. This CDR3 spans 14 amino acids. The germline V gene has CDR1 SNHLY and CDR2 FYNNEI. CDR3 protein: CASNTGQSGETQYF. Here the CDR3 DNA reads TGTGCCAGCAACACGGGACAAAGTGGGGAGACCCAGTACTTC.

The V call is TRBV2, the J call TRBJ2-6, with TRBD1 matching over 12 bases. The CDR3 spans 15 residues. The J segment lost 0 bases and the V segment lost 11 bases, leaving 2 bases of the junction unmatched. Germline CDR1 reads SNHLY; CDR2 reads FYNNEI. The CDR3 DNA is TGTGCCGGGGACAGGGGGCTCTCTGGGGCCAACGTCCTGACTTTC. This gives the protein CAGDRGLSGANVLTF.

V gene TRBV5-4 combines with J gene TRBJ1-6, with a tentative D call TRBD1 (5 bases). This CDR3 is built from 16 residues. CDR1 is SGHNT and CDR2 is YYREEE in the germline V gene (reference sequence). Trimming shortened V by 0 bases and J by 7 bases, and 14 bases separated the two germline ends. Here the CDR3 reads CASSLVEGLGNSPLHF. Here the CDR3 DNA reads TGTGCCAGCAGCTTGGTAGAGGGGCTGGGAAATTCACCCCTCCACTTT.

The chain couples TRBV5-4 to TRBJ2-5; 7 bases match TRBD1. Germline trimming cut 5 bases from V and 1 base from J; bases unmatched to any gene: 2. Germline assignment: CDR1 SGHNT and CDR2 YYREEE (reference sequence). The CDR3 is 13 residues long. For the CDR3, the DNA is TGTGCCAGCAGTAGGGACAGCCAAGAGACCCAGTACTTC. Its protein product is CASSRDSQETQYF.

CDR3 nucleotides: TGTGCCAGTAGTATAAGCCAGAACACTGAAGCTTTCTTT. Its protein is CASSISQNTEAFF. The chain couples TRBV19 to TRBJ1-1; no clear D. V was trimmed by 2 bases and J by 1 base, leaving 5 bases between them. The CDR3 loop spans 13 amino acids. Germline V gene sequence: CDR1 LNHDA, CDR2 SQIVND (reference sequence). The full variable domain, completed using reference TRBV19 and TRBJ1-1, is DGGITQSPKYLFRKEGQNVTLSCEQNLNHDAMYWYRQDPGQGLRLIYYSQIVNDFQKGDIAEGYSVSREKKESFPLTVTSAQKNPTAFYLCASSISQNTEAFFGQGTRLTVV.